The T cell receptor beta chain described here comes from a study of T cell changes during pregnancy in multiple sclerosis (dated 2019 in TCRdb). At the level of the whole study: The study examined how the T cell repertoire changed over the course of pregnancy in women with multiple sclerosis.

Comment on this clone: It has no known antigen specificity. No base quality information exists; no much larger clone differs at one position.

The CDR3, cysteine through phenylalanine, is 17 amino acids long. Only the CDR3 portion is preserved as DNA: 51 bases, with reading frame beginning at the first base. Deletion took 6 bases off V and 3 bases off J, with a span of 21 bases between the germline ends. The germline V gene (reference sequence) specifies MNHEY as CDR1 and SMNVEV as CDR2. The library was made by the immunoSEQ multiplex PCR assay. TCRdb limited this immuneACCESS table to in-frame rearrangements with V and J called. A share of clones is missing; checked studies link under half to unresolved V genes, and the rest is unexplained. This sample comprises 85,000 to 90,000 clones, approximately 95% of them detected only once. The ten most abundant clones make up around 1.7% of the sample.

The TCR originated in a female donor in good health, enrolled as a control in a pregnancy study. This chain is built from TRBV27 and TRBJ2-1; a tentative D match to TRBD2 spans 6 bases. This specimen consisted of peripheral blood, obtained after pregnancy. The CDR3 here reads CASRGHDHGGIYNEQFF. The DNA sequence is as follows: TGTGCCAGCAGGGGGCATGACCACGGGGGAATCTACAATGAGCAGTTCTTC.